Sequencing of this TCR beta chain was carried out in a study of T cell clonality in common variable immunodeficiency. Only in-frame clones appear in the TCRdb table, and some are missing; sequencing was by immunoSEQ multiplex PCR. The repertoire yields about 52,000 clones, none seen only once; the top ten contain around 2%. This clone was seen a few times. The sequence runs out 3 residues before the end of the CDR3; the remainder is reconstructed from the germline J gene. Deletions cut 3 bases from V and 4 bases from J, with 12 bases between. Germline V gene data show CDR1 as KGHSH and CDR2 as LQKENI. This CDR3 has 14 amino acids.

Material for sequencing was peripheral blood mononuclear cells. This chain links TRBV18 with TRBJ1-1, with D possibly being TRBD1 (5 bases). This clonotype originated in a person aged 18-70 years in good health. The CDR3 here is CASSPSREGTEAFF. The covered CDR3 bases are TGTGCCAGCTCACCGTCCAGGGAGGGCACTGAA.